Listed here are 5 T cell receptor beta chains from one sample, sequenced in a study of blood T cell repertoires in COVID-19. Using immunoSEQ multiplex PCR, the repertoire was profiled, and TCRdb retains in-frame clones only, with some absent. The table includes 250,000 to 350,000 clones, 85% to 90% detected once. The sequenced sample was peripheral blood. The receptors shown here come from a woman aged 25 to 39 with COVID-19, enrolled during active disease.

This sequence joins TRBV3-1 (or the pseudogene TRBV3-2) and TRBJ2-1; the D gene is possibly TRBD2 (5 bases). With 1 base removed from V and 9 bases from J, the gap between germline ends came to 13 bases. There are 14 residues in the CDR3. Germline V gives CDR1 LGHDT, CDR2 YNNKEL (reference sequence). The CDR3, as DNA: TGTGCCAGCAGCCAAGTGACTATAGCGAGTGAGCAGTTCTTC. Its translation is CASSQVTIASEQFF.

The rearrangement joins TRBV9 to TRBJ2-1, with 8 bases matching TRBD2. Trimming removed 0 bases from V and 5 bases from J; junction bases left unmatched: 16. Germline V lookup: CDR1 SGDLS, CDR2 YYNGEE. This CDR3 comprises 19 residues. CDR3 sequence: CASSVDPGSVAGLDNEQFF. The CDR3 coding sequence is TGTGCCAGCAGCGTAGACCCAGGGTCGGTAGCGGGGCTAGACAATGAGCAGTTCTTC.

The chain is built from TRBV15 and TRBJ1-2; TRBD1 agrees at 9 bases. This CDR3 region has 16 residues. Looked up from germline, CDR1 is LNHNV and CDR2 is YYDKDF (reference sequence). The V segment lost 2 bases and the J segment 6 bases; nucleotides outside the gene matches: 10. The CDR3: CATSRNRDRATDGYTF. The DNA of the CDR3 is TGTGCCACCAGCAGAAACCGGGACAGGGCGACTGATGGCTACACCTTC. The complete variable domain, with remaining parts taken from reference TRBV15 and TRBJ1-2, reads DAMVIQNPRYQVTQFGKPVTLSCSQTLNHNVMYWYQQKSSQAPKLLFHYYDKDFNNEADTPDNFQSRRPNTSFCFLDIRSPGLGDTAMYLCATSRNRDRATDGYTFGSGTRLTVV.

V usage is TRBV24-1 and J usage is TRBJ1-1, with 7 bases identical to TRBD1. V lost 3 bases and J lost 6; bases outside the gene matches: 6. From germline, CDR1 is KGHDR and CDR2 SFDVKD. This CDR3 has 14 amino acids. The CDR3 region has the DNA TGTGCCACCAGTGATCCCGACAGGGTGGCTGAAGCTTTCTTT. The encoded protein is CATSDPDRVAEAFF.

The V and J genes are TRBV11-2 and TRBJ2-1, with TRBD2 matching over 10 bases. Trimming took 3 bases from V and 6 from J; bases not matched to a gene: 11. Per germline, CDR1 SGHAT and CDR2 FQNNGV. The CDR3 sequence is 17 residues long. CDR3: CASSFPGLAYRGNEQFF. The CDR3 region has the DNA TGTGCCAGCAGCTTTCCGGGACTAGCGTACCGAGGCAATGAGCAGTTCTTC.